The present T cell receptor (beta chain) was sequenced within a study of cytomegalovirus exposure and HLA in healthy donors (dated by TCRdb to about 2017). A note on the overall study: An earlier analysis of some 600 of the donors reported 276 Gb of sequence data and 90 million to 120 million unique TCR beta sequences obtained from around 180 million T cells. An early release covering about 600 HLA-typed donors comprised about 290 gigabases of sequencing data and tens of millions of unique TCR sequences. Of the 398 genotyped donors, approximately 83% fell in the genetic ancestry cluster associated with self-reported Caucasian donors. The study aimed to test whether cataloging public T cell receptors could reveal signatures of past pathogen exposure. The study profiled the T cell repertoires of some 610 subjects by immunosequencing and related them to cytomegalovirus serostatus. Along with the roughly 670-subject first cohort, a separate validation cohort of more than 90 different subjects was used. To predict cytomegalovirus infection status, the study brought together high-throughput TCR immunosequencing, statistical association of individual TCRs with disease status, and machine learning. In a later analysis, previously published TCR beta repertoires from about 670 donors were re-analyzed and high-resolution HLA genotyping was added so that TCR occurrence patterns could be studied. Rather than using new phenotypic data, the later analysis identified candidate immune exposures from TCR beta sequences and from how often those sequences occurred across donors. In an earlier analysis of 550 to 700 of the donors, high-throughput TCR beta sequencing was used to judge whether each TCR beta V gene segment behaved as functional or pseudogenic. Donor age, sex, ethnicity and CMV serostatus were collected together with the repertoire data. A later genetic analysis used genome-wide SNP genotypes for about three fifths of the 666 donors, treating that subset as a discovery cohort. Every discovery cohort repertoire had been produced on one sequencing platform. Class I and class II HLA loci were covered by the typing at four-digit resolution. Typing coverage varied by locus: roughly 620-640 donors for A, B, C, DRB1 and DQB1; roughly 500 for DQA1; more than 600 for DPA1; approximately 450 for DPB1. Several DR-DQ haplotypes were handled as single units for association and clustering because linkage in the cohort was strong. Across approximately 420 genotyped donors of the cohort, an average of 235,054 unique TCR beta nucleotide sequences per donor were sequenced, and approximately 17% of those sequences were non-productive. The investigation overall reported the following: A further reported finding was that TCR beta sequences accurately predicted the HLA-A and HLA-B alleles for most subjects in the first cohort. An association between a missense DCLRE1C variant and V-gene and J-gene trimming of TCR beta chains was found in a later genetic analysis and replicated in an independent cohort. For the cohort, immune exposure information was limited to CMV serostatus. In a later analysis, TCR association rates were found to vary across HLA loci, with the most associated TCRs seen for DRB1 alleles and the fewest for HLA-C alleles. Because counts were too low, under 20 rarely observed V segments, including chromosome 9 orphons, were left out of the earlier analysis of some 640 of the donors. In a later genetic analysis, fewer N-insertions in productive TCRs were reported among donors in an Asian-associated ancestry cluster than the roughly 640-donor mean. Only TCR beta chains were sequenced in this cohort, and the absence of alpha or paired-chain data limited detectable features. In an earlier analysis of roughly 560 of the donors, most TCR beta V segments were observed in productive rearrangements about 90% or about 30% of the time, broadly matching IMGT annotations. According to a later analysis, parvovirus B19, influenza, CMV and Epstein-Barr virus appeared linked to several top co-occurrence clusters. A few of the identified cytomegalovirus-associated TCR beta chains were confirmed in vitro to be specific for cytomegalovirus antigens. A later analysis found that HLA-associated TCR beta chains were more clonally expanded and had lower generation probabilities than equally common non-associated chains. A cluster of highly shared sequence variants was judged likely to represent a technical artifact of the sequencing pipeline. The classifier was reported to diagnose cytomegalovirus status with high specificity and sensitivity in both the original and validation cohorts. Because HLA typing was unavailable for some donors at each locus, only the typed subset was used in association tests. Sequencing depth was assumed to be roughly uniform across donors in the presence/absence analyses, though that assumption may not hold. Correlated functional status among segregating V segments might reflect linkage disequilibrium, but an unknown experimental factor could not be ruled out. According to a later analysis, most CMV-associated TCR beta chains appeared to be HLA-restricted, and the HLA associations seemed to be driven largely by CMV exposure. In a later analysis, 16,951 TCR beta sequences were associated with specific HLA alleles at a false discovery rate of 0.05. The authors suggested that the approach could potentially be generalized to other disease states and immunological phenotypes. Across donors, most TCR sequences were observed very rarely, whereas some public TCRs were present in many individuals. A total of around 150 TCR beta chains were listed by the study as associated with cytomegalovirus. Assigning TCR associations to individual alleles was difficult when HLA alleles, especially DR and DQ, strongly co-occurred.

In total, roughly 710 healthy bone marrow donors made up the cohort. At the time of sampling, all cohort members were nominally healthy, though unrecorded immune exposures were likely present. The donor tested CMV seropositive and was one of the 289 seropositive cohort members. A peripheral blood sample was provided by each donor, and peripheral blood mononuclear cells were used for TCR beta sequencing. Genomic DNA was extracted from the blood cell samples with the Qiagen DNeasy Blood Extraction Kit. Receptor libraries were prepared by the immunoSEQ multiplex PCR assay. For the multiplex PCR, a mixture combining 60 forward primers for TCR Vbeta segments and 13 reverse primers for TCR Jbeta segments was used. The CDR3 region of rearranged TCR beta genes was amplified from genomic DNA by a multiplex PCR assay. The Illumina HiSeq System was used to sequence the amplified TCR beta libraries as 87-base-pair reads. The published analysis was carried out like this. A later analysis tallied roughly 76 million unique TCR beta chains across the 700 or so repertoires, and some 10 million of those chains were shared by two or more donors. To remove PCR and sequencing errors, raw reads were error-corrected and collapsed into unique sequences using a nearest-neighbor algorithm that merged closely related sequences. CDR3 sequences were aligned to IMGT reference sequences to assign V, D and J gene segments. Each retained sequence needed at least a six-nucleotide match to both a V gene segment and a J gene segment. A rearrangement was called productive if the CDR3 had no stop codons and remained in frame with V and J, and every other rearrangement was called non-productive. Following IMGT convention, CDR3 was defined as the stretch from the second conserved V-encoded cysteine to the conserved J-encoded phenylalanine. The earlier analysis of around 640 of the donors excluded sequences that lacked an unambiguous match to a single V gene segment. In an earlier analysis of approximately 590 of the donors, V segments were called functional above 56.7% productive rearrangements and were called segregating when the between-donor standard deviation exceeded 5%. A statistical classification framework was developed to diagnose cytomegalovirus status using the catalog of TCR beta chain sequences. V and J gene assignment, in a later analysis, came from comparing TCR nucleotide sequences with IMGT/GENE-DB human TR gene sequences. The TCRdist pipeline was used in a later analysis to assign CDR3 sequences and most-parsimonious VDJ recombination scenarios. In a later analysis, every TCR beta chain was defined by the combination of its CDR3 amino acid sequence and its V-gene family, and reads without a unique V-gene family were dropped. As a way to deal with suspected cross-contamination and a sequencing artifact, a later analysis dropped hundreds of nucleotide sequences that were highly shared and had low generation probability. In a later analysis, a clonal expansion index for each public chain was calculated from normalized within-repertoire ranks of inferred template counts. In a later analysis, generation probabilities were computed with a VDJ recombination model fitted to out-of-frame rearrangements, and the resulting probabilities were checked against IGoR. Hypergeometric tests were used in a later analysis to score TCR-TCR, TCR-HLA and TCR-CMV co-occurrence, with a repertoire-size bias correction applied to the TCR pairs. A later analysis estimated false discovery rates by permuting HLA or CMV assignments 20 times. In a later analysis, co-occurring TCRs were grouped using DBSCAN, with TCRdist sequence similarity added in when clustering inside HLA-allele-positive subsets. Repertoires with fewer than 30,000 or more than 120,000 public chains, plus five repertoires with anomalous nucleotide sharing, were excluded from co-occurrence clustering. In TCRdb, the immuneACCESS table is reduced to in-frame sequences with V and J assigned. These tables do not hold every clone; where another copy was compared, an unresolved V gene accounts for under half, and the others remain unexplained. V, J and clone size were drawn from that table, and D and trimming were deduced from the DNA. For this sample the table gives over 150,000 clones, of which 60% to 80% were detected only once. The ten largest clones capture 9.5% to 10% of the sample.

About this clone itself: The clone's antigen remains unknown. No quality values exist for individual bases; no much larger clone is one base distant.

This sequence originates from a man younger than 35 in good health and CMV-seropositive. The sequenced sample consisted of PBMCs.

The CDR3 protein is CASSRPTPRGLVYGYTF. The DNA reads TGTGCCAGCAGCCGACCAACCCCCAGGGGGCTGGTCTATGGCTACACCTTC. The sequence joins TRBV7-7 to TRBJ1-2; TRBD1 fits 8 bases in the junction. The CDR3 contains 17 residues, cysteine and phenylalanine counted. The sequence is cut down to CDR3 DNA, 51 bases in frame from base 1. V is pruned by 5 bases and J by 4 bases, leaving 15 bases of the junction without a gene match. CDR1 is given as SSHAT and CDR2 as FNYEAQ, both from the germline V gene (reference sequence).